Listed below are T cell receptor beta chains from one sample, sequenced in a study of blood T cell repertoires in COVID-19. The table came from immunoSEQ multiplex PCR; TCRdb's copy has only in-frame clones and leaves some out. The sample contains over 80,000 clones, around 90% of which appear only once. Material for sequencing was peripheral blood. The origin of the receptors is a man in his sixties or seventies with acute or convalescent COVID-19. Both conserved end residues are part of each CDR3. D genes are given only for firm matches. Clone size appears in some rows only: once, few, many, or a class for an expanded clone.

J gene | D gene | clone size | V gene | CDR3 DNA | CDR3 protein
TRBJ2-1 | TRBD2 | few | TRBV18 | TGTGCCAGCTCCTCAGCGGGAGGAACGGTCAATGAGCAGTTCTTC | CASSSAGGTVNEQFF
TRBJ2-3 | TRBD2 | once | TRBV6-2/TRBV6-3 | TGTGCCAGCAGTTACGGCCTAGCGGGGGTTTCTAGCACAGATACGCAGTATTTT | CASSYGLAGVSSTDTQYF
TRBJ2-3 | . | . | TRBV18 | TGTGCCAGCTCACCCCAAGGAGCGGCTAGCACAGATACGCAGTATTTT | CASSPQGAASTDTQYF
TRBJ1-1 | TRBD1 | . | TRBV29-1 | TGCAGCGTTGGCAGGGGGAGGAACACTGAAGCTTTCTTT | CSVGRGRNTEAFF
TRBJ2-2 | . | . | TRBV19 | TGTGCCAGTAGTCAGCAAACAGGGATAGGGGAGCTGTTTTTT | CASSQQTGIGELFF
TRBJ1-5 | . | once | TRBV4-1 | TGCGCCAGCAGCCAAGAGCCCGGGAAGGGTCAGCCCCAGCATTTT | CASSQEPGKGQPQHF
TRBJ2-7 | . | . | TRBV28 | TGTGCCAGCAGTTTGCCACACTCCTACGAGCAGTACTTC | CASSLPHSYEQYF
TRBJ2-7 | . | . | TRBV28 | TGTGCCAGCAGTTCTCCAGGGTGGCTCTCCTACGAGCAGTACTTC | CASSSPGWLSYEQYF
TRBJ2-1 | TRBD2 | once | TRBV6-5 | TGTGCCACCGTGACTAGCGGGGGGGCTAATGAGCAGTTCTTC | CATVTSGGANEQFF
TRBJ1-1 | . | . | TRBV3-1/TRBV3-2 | TGTGCCAGCAGCCAAGATTTTGCGGGGGGCACTGAAGCTTTCTTT | CASSQDFAGGTEAFF
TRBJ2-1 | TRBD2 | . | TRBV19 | TGTGCCAGTAGTATGGGTAGCGGGAGTGGCAATGAGCAGTTCTTC | CASSMGSGSGNEQFF
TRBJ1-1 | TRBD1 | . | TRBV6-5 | TGTGCCAGCAGTTACAAAAGGACAGGGGACACTGAAGCTTTCTTT | CASSYKRTGDTEAFF
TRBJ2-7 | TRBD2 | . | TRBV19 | TGTGCCAGTAGTACCCGACTAGCGGCAATCTACGAGCAGTACTTC | CASSTRLAAIYEQYF
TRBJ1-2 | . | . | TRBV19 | TGTGCCAGTAGTCCCCTCGACAGCCTTCCCTATGGCTACACCTTC | CASSPLDSLPYGYTF
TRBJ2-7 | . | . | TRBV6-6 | TGTGCCAGCACCATGACAGGACGGGGGGAGCTACGAAAGCAGTACTTC | CASTMTGRGELRKQYF
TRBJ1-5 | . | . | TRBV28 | TGTGCCAGCAGTTTCGGCAGCGGAATAATAGGCAATCAGCCCCAGCATTTT | CASSFGSGIIGNQPQHF